This TCR beta chain appears in the sequencing data of a study of blood T cell repertoires in COVID-19. Study background: Material from acute and convalescent COVID-19 was sourced from the United States, Italy and Spain. PBMCs, B-cell-depleted T cells, or T cells provided the cDNA or gDNA that made up the material.

Trimming pared 1 base from V and 1 base from J, leaving 10 bases between. The germline V gene encodes CDR1 LGHDT and CDR2 YNNKEL (reference sequence). The CDR3 has 15 residues. Original processing notes: Amplification of reference gene primers was used by the study to estimate nucleated cell counts. Here immunoSEQ multiplex PCR was the method, and the copy in TCRdb shows in-frame clones only, minus some. For V, J and clone size, that table is used; D and trimming come from the DNA. This sample has roughly 180,000 clones, with over 80% found just once. This clone came up a few times. Patients at the Seattle site were enrolled during active infection and followed longitudinally.

This rearrangement joins TRBV3-1 (or the pseudogene TRBV3-2) to TRBJ1-2; D is unclear. The sample taken for sequencing was peripheral blood. The receptor comes from a middle-aged woman with COVID-19, enrolled during active disease. The CDR3 loop reads CASSQVVQNNYGYTF. CDR3 DNA sequence: TGTGCCAGCAGCCAAGTGGTACAGAATAACTATGGCTACACCTTC.